The 29 T cell receptor beta chains listed next were all sequenced from one sample in a study of CD8 T cells in Susac syndrome. The RNA, about 0.45 to 1 ug, was put through reverse transcription using random hexamers. MiXCR, applied by TCRdb to the immunoSEQ multiplex PCR reads, yields one record per CDR3 protein. Among 150,000 to 200,000 distinct CDR3 sequences listed, 95% were seen once. The sample taken for sequencing was CD4+ T cells from PBMCs. Source of these receptors: a human donor with Susac syndrome.

The chain links TRBV19 to TRBJ2-7; D gene unclear. There are 13 residues in the CDR3. V lost 10 bases to trimming and J lost 2 bases, with 15 bases between them. CDR1 is LNHDA, CDR2 SQIVND, per germline (reference sequence). CDR3 in DNA: TGTGCCAAGCGTAATGAGTGCACCTACGAGCAGTACTTC. It codes for CAKRNECTYEQYF.

J is TRBJ2-1 and V is TRBV12-3 or TRBV12-4; 7 nucleotides agree with TRBD1. The CDR3 totals 16 residues. With 6 bases clipped from V and 2 bases from J, the junction kept 10 bases outside the gene matches. The CDR3 loop reads CASRGKETGTYNEQFF. As DNA, the CDR3 is TGTGCCAGCAGGGGCAAAGAGACAGGGACCTACAATGAGCAGTTCTTC.

The gene calls are TRBV4-1 and TRBJ1-1; D is uncertain. V lost 1 base and J lost 3, with 6 bases in between. This CDR3 is built from 13 residues. The germline gives CDR1 MGHRA, CDR2 YSYEKL. The CDR3 here is CASSQVVDTEAFF. As DNA, the CDR3 is TGCGCCAGCAGCCAAGTAGTGGACACTGAAGCTTTCTTT.

In this sample, this clonotype turned up once. V is TRBV5-1 and J is TRBJ2-2, with D possibly TRBD2 on 5 matching bases. V was shortened by 4 bases and J by 8 bases, with 9 bases between the two germline ends. Per the germline V gene, CDR1 is SGHRS and CDR2 is YFSETQ. The CDR3 is 12 amino acids. The DNA for the CDR3 is TGCGCCAGCAGCCGGGAAGTAGGGGAGCTGTTTTTT. Protein: CASSREVGELFF.

This chain links TRBV20-1 with TRBJ1-5, with 8 bases matching TRBD1. In germline, CDR1 is DFQATT, CDR2 SNEGSKA (reference sequence). The CDR3 contains 13 residues. Trimming took 5 bases from V and 6 from J; bases not matched to a gene: 6. The CDR3 loop reads CSAPGQGRQPQHF. For the CDR3, the DNA is TGCAGTGCTCCCGGACAGGGACGTCAGCCCCAGCATTTT.

The rearrangement links TRBV7-3 to TRBJ2-7; 9 nucleotides match TRBD2. This CDR3 comprises 13 residues. With V trimmed by 4 bases and J by 7 bases, 5 bases remained unmatched. Germline CDR1 reads SGHTA; CDR2 reads FQGTGA. The CDR3 DNA reads as TGTGCCAGCAGCTCAGACCTAGCGGGGGAGCAGTACTTC. Its protein product is CASSSDLAGEQYF.

The V call is TRBV20-1, the J call TRBJ2-7; D call uncertain. The CDR3 loop spans 13 amino acids. The germline V and J ends were trimmed by 3 bases and 4 bases, with 13 bases remaining between them. CDR1 is DFQATT, CDR2 SNEGSKA, per germline (reference sequence). In DNA, the CDR3 is TGCAGTGCTAGGTGGGTAGCCGGATACGAGCAGTACTTC. The encoded protein is CSARWVAGYEQYF.

The chain combines TRBV3-1 with TRBJ2-1; possibly TRBD2 for D (5 bases). The CDR3 has 14 residues. Between the trimmed V and J ends, which lost 7 bases and 3 bases, there was a span of 13 bases. Germline loops: CDR1 LGHDT, CDR2 YNNKEL (reference sequence). CDR3 residues: CASTTRGIYNEQFF. As DNA, the CDR3 is TGTGCCAGCACTACTAGAGGGATCTACAATGAGCAGTTCTTC.

The chain recombines TRBV18 with TRBJ2-1; D might be TRBD1 (5 bases). Trimming removed 5 bases from V and 3 bases from J, with 11 bases in between. The CDR3 runs to 14 residues. From germline, CDR1 is KGHSH and CDR2 LQKENI. CDR3 sequence (DNA): TGTGCCAGCTCAAACCAGGGCAACTACAATGAGCAGTTCTTC. Encoded protein: CASSNQGNYNEQFF.

The chain carries TRBV11-1 and TRBJ2-5, with 9 positions matching TRBD1. J was trimmed by 0 bases and V by 1 base; bases with no gene match: 6. The CDR3 consists of 17 residues. Looked up from germline, CDR1 is SGHAT and CDR2 is FQDESV (reference sequence). The CDR3 region is CASSLGGTGPYQETQYF. CDR3 nucleotides: TGTGCCAGCAGCTTAGGTGGGACAGGGCCGTACCAAGAGACCCAGTACTTC.

This chain joins TRBV6-5 and TRBJ1-4; a possible D gene is TRBD1 (5 bases). Germline CDR1 MNHEY, CDR2 SVGAGI. V dropped 2 bases and J dropped 7 bases, with 11 bases sitting between them. The CDR3 runs to 14 residues. CDR3 in DNA: TGTGCCAGCAGTTACGATGGGACGGGTGAAAAACTGTTTTTT. Encoded protein: CASSYDGTGEKLFF.

This clonotype was counted once. The chain employs TRBV4-2 and TRBJ2-7; D is tentatively TRBD1 or TRBD2 (6 bases each). Germline CDR1 reads LGHNA; CDR2 reads YNFKEQ. The CDR3 spans 13 residues. The V end lost 5 bases, the J end lost 4 bases, and 12 bases lay between the germline ends. DNA for the CDR3: TGTGCCAGCAGCAGGGGGGTTGGGTACGAGCAGTACTTC. Its protein product is CASSRGVGYEQYF.

This rearrangement joins TRBV24-1 to TRBJ2-3; D not resolved. V shed 3 bases and J shed 7 bases, with 10 bases lying between them. Germline values: CDR1 KGHDR, CDR2 SFDVKD. The CDR3 is 13 amino acids. This CDR3 is CATSDPGRHTQYF. The CDR3 nucleotides are TGTGCCACCAGTGATCCGGGTAGGCATACGCAGTATTTT.

The chain uses TRBV12-3 or TRBV12-4 and TRBJ2-5; 8 bases match TRBD2. The J segment lost 6 bases and the V segment lost 4 bases, leaving 4 bases of the junction unmatched. The CDR3 runs 13 residues. CDR3 coding DNA: TGTGCCAGCAGTTGGTCTAGCGGGCAGACCCAGTACTTC. Translation gives CASSWSSGQTQYF.

This chain connects TRBV18 to TRBJ1-6, with D hard to call. Germline CDR1 is KGHSH and CDR2 is LQKENI. The V gene lost 3 bases and the J gene lost 8 bases, with 14 bases spanning the gap. This CDR3 region has 15 residues. The CDR3 protein is CASSPTRGADSPLHF. The CDR3 nucleotides are TGTGCCAGCTCACCTACTCGGGGTGCGGATTCACCCCTCCACTTT.

The rearrangement joins TRBV3-1 to TRBJ2-2; 8 bases fit TRBD2. CDR3 length equals 15 residues. The germline V gene has CDR1 LGHDT and CDR2 YNNKEL (reference sequence). The V and J ends lost 1 base and 7 bases, in that order; junction bases with no gene match: 5. The DNA of the CDR3 is TGTGCCAGCAGCCAAGCTACTAGCGGCAGCGGGGAGCTGTTTTTT. Protein product: CASSQATSGSGELFF.

This sequence joins TRBV20-1 and TRBJ2-3; TRBD2 might be the D (5 bases). V gave up 3 bases and J gave up 6 bases, with 19 bases separating them. The germline V gene encodes CDR1 DFQATT and CDR2 SNEGSKA (reference sequence). The length of the CDR3 is 15 residues. This CDR3 reads CSARGPSTLGDTQYF. In nucleotides, the CDR3 is TGCAGTGCTAGGGGCCCTAGCACACTTGGGGATACGCAGTATTTT.

The sample holds one count of this clonotype. The rearrangement uses TRBV30 and TRBJ1-2, with unresolved D. CDR1 is GTSNPN, CDR2 SVGIG, per germline (reference sequence). Trimming pared 0 bases from V and 8 bases from J, leaving 10 bases between. CDR3 size: 12 residues. In DNA form, the CDR3 reads TGTGCCTGGAGTGTACTGGGTTGGGGCTACACCTTC. Amino acid sequence: CAWSVLGWGYTF.

The chain uses TRBV20-1 and TRBJ2-3, with a weak D call TRBD1 (6 bases). Germline assignment: CDR1 DFQATT and CDR2 SNEGSKA (reference sequence). CDR3 length equals 13 residues. The CDR3 DNA reads as TGCACCCAGAGGGGGTCCGATACAGATACGCAGTATTTT. This encodes CTQRGSDTDTQYF.

The V gene is TRBV19, the J gene TRBJ2-3; the D gene is possibly TRBD1 (5 bases). The CDR3 covers 15 residues. The germline gives CDR1 LNHDA, CDR2 SQIVND (reference sequence). V was clipped by 5 bases and J by 1 base, with 13 bases between them. CDR3 bases: TGTGCCAGTAGTGTACAACCGACAGGCACAGATACGCAGTATTTT. Translated: CASSVQPTGTDTQYF.

V gene TRBV9 combines with J gene TRBJ1-5; 7 bases are a match to TRBD1. Germline trimming cut 5 bases from V and 6 bases from J; bases unmatched to any gene: 5. This CDR3 has 13 residues. Germline CDR1 is SGDLS and CDR2 is YYNGEE. CDR3 sequence (DNA): TGTGCCAGCAGTGGAGGGACAGTTCAGCCCCAGCATTTT. Translating gives CASSGGTVQPQHF.

This chain links TRBV9 with TRBJ2-7; 9 bases line up with TRBD1. This CDR3 contains 16 residues. Germline loops: CDR1 SGDLS, CDR2 YYNGEE. V shed 3 bases and J 0 bases; nucleotides not matched to a gene: 7. CDR3 nucleotides: TGTGCCAGCAGCGATCCCCGGGACAGGGCCTCCTACGAGCAGTACTTC. Translated, it gives CASSDPRDRASYEQYF. Variable domain in full (rest from reference TRBV9 and TRBJ2-7): DSGVTQTPKHLITATGQRVTLRCSPRSGDLSVYWYQQSLDQGLQFLIQYYNGEERAKGNILERFSAQQFPDLHSELNLSSLELGDSALYFCASSDPRDRASYEQYFGPGTRLTVT.

The rearrangement uses TRBV20-1 and TRBJ1-2; D possibly corresponds to TRBD1 (6 bases). The germline V gene encodes CDR1 DFQATT and CDR2 SNEGSKA (reference sequence). Trimming shortened V by 2 bases and J by 8 bases, and 15 bases separated the two germline ends. The CDR3 is 13 residues long. Here the CDR3 reads CSARWGGREGYTF. DNA for the CDR3: TGCAGTGCTAGATGGGGGGGGCGCGAGGGCTACACCTTC.

The chain employs TRBV30 and TRBJ2-5; D is undetermined. Germline V gene lookup returns CDR1 GTSNPN and CDR2 SVGIG (reference sequence). The CDR3 sequence is 14 residues long. V lost 1 base and J 5 bases, leaving 14 bases between the germline ends. CDR3 amino acids: CAWSASPIGETQYF. CDR3 coding DNA: TGTGCCTGGAGTGCATCCCCAATTGGGGAGACCCAGTACTTC.

The chain uses TRBV6-6 and TRBJ2-7, with a weak D call TRBD1 (6 bases). Trimming left V 6 bases short and J 4 bases short, with 10 bases between. This CDR3 has 12 amino acids. Germline assignment: CDR1 MNHNY and CDR2 SVGAGI (reference sequence). CDR3 bases: TGTGCCAGCAGACAGGGAGAGTACGAGCAGTACTTC. It codes for CASRQGEYEQYF.

The chain combines TRBV10-3 with TRBJ2-6, with a tentative D call TRBD2 (5 bases). Germline values: CDR1 ENHRY, CDR2 SYGVKD. The CDR3 sequence is 18 residues long. Trimming took off 0 bases at V and 0 bases at J, with 12 bases between the two ends. The CDR3: CAISESEAAPSGANVLTF. For the CDR3, the DNA is TGTGCCATCAGTGAGTCGGAGGCCGCGCCCTCTGGGGCCAACGTCCTGACTTTC.

The chain carries TRBV30 and TRBJ2-5; 14 bases are a match to TRBD2. With V trimmed by 3 bases and J by 3 bases, 3 bases remained unmatched. CDR1 and CDR2 (germline): GTSNPN, SVGIG (reference sequence). The CDR3 covers 15 residues. In nucleotides, the CDR3 is TGTGCCTGGAGATGGGGACTAGCGGGGGAAGAGACCCAGTACTTC. Translated, it gives CAWRWGLAGEETQYF.

The rearrangement links TRBV28 to TRBJ2-1, with a possible D match to TRBD2 (7 bases). The V gene's germline CDR1 is MDHEN and CDR2 SYDVKM. The CDR3 runs 14 residues. V lost 8 bases, J lost 8 bases, and 19 bases lay in between. DNA of the CDR3: TGTGCCAGCTCCCCCGGGGGGCCTTGGGATGAGCAGTTCTTC. Translating gives CASSPGGPWDEQFF. The variable domain in full, with the rest retrieved from reference TRBV28 and TRBJ2-1, is DVKVTQSSRYLVKRTGEKVFLECVQDMDHENMFWYRQDPGLGLRLIYFSYDVKMKEKGDIPEGYSVSREKKERFSLILESASTNQTSMYLCASSPGGPWDEQFFGPGTRLTVL.

The CDR3 region has the DNA TGTGCCTGCCACCCAACGACTGAAGCTTTCTTT. Protein: CACHPTTEAFF. This chain connects TRBV30 to TRBJ1-1; no reliable D call. Germline V CDR1 and CDR2: GTSNPN, SVGIG (reference sequence). The V gene lost 6 bases and the J gene lost 5 bases, with 10 bases spanning the gap. The CDR3 is 11 residues long.